These 18 T cell receptor beta chains share one sample of origin, sequenced in a study of T cells in Graves' hyperthyroidism and ophthalmopathy. Amplified TCR beta CDR3 regions derived from RNA transcripts. RT-PCR in the first round (using the HTBI primer set) targeted the TCR CDR3. From the multiplex PCR reads, TCRdb called clonotypes with MiXCR, one entry per CDR3 protein. The sample consists of under 400,000 distinct CDR3 sequences, approximately 14% of them appearing once. The sequencing input was blood. Every receptor here comes from a woman between 18 and 29 years old with Graves' hyperthyroidism that later progressed to Graves' ophthalmopathy.

This clonotype showed up many times. The chain employs TRBV20-1 and TRBJ2-7, with 11 bases matching TRBD2. CDR3 length: 15 amino acids. The germline gives CDR1 DFQATT, CDR2 SNEGSKA (reference sequence). V lost 0 bases to trimming and J lost 5 bases; unmatched junction nucleotides: 6. This CDR3 is CSARDVLAGDHEQYF. The CDR3 nucleotides are TGCAGTGCTAGAGATGTACTAGCGGGAGACCACGAGCAGTACTTC.

There are many counts of this clonotype. The chain couples TRBV20-1 to TRBJ1-2; weak D call: TRBD1 (6 bases). Trimming took off 2 bases at V and 3 bases at J, with 13 bases between the two ends. The CDR3 totals 14 residues. The germline V gene has CDR1 DFQATT and CDR2 SNEGSKA (reference sequence). This CDR3 reads CSARMAGVDYGYTF. CDR3 sequence (DNA): TGCAGTGCTAGAATGGCAGGGGTGGACTATGGCTACACCTTC.

There are many counts of this clonotype. The rearrangement uses TRBV20-1 and TRBJ2-2; unclear D gene. Germline values: CDR1 DFQATT, CDR2 SNEGSKA (reference sequence). Trimming removed 0 bases from V and 9 bases from J, with 8 bases in between. The CDR3 is 12 residues long. This CDR3 reads CSARDEEWELFF. In DNA form, the CDR3 reads TGCAGTGCTAGAGATGAGGAGTGGGAGCTGTTTTTT.

This clonotype was observed a handful of times. The chain joins TRBV20-1 to TRBJ2-1; 10 bases align to TRBD2. Germline CDR1 DFQATT, CDR2 SNEGSKA (reference sequence). V gave up 0 bases and J gave up 6 bases; unmatched junction bases: 8. The CDR3 consists of 16 residues. CDR3 in amino acids: CSARDTTSGTPNEQFF. CDR3 bases: TGCAGTGCTAGAGACACAACTAGCGGGACACCCAATGAGCAGTTCTTC.

This clonotype came up many times. This rearrangement joins TRBV28 to TRBJ2-2; 12 bases are shared with TRBD1. Looked up from germline, CDR1 is MDHEN and CDR2 is SYDVKM. This CDR3 is 18 amino acids long. J was trimmed by 5 bases and V by 2 bases; bases with no gene match: 9. CDR3 sequence: CASSLLPGQGARTGELFF. CDR3 nucleotide sequence: TGTGCCAGCAGTTTACTGCCGGGACAGGGGGCGCGAACCGGGGAGCTGTTTTTT.

The chain links TRBV6-1 to TRBJ2-1, with TRBD2 matching 9 bases. V gave up 6 bases and J gave up 3 bases; unmatched junction bases: 6. Per the germline V gene, CDR1 is MNHNS and CDR2 is SASEGT. The CDR3 is 15 amino acids. CDR3 bases: TGTGCCAGCAGGGTAGCGGGAGAGTACTACAATGAGCAGTTCTTC. Its translation is CASRVAGEYYNEQFF.

This clonotype was observed a handful of times. The V gene is TRBV28, the J gene TRBJ2-7; D may be TRBD1 (6 bases). Germline CDR1 and CDR2: MDHEN and SYDVKM. The CDR3 has 15 amino acids. Trimming pared 6 bases from V and 0 bases from J, leaving 15 bases between. The DNA of the CDR3 is TGTGCCAGCAGGCCTGTCCAGGGGAGCTCCTACGAGCAGTACTTC. It specifies CASRPVQGSSYEQYF.

This clonotype was observed many times. The CDR3 DNA reads as TGTGCCAGCAGACCGGACAGGGATCATTCACCCCTCCACTTT. Protein product: CASRPDRDHSPLHF. The rearrangement uses TRBV28 and TRBJ1-6; TRBD1 aligns across 8 bases. Germline loops: CDR1 MDHEN, CDR2 SYDVKM. Unmatched junction bases numbered 6, after V lost 6 bases and J lost 8 bases. The CDR3 consists of 14 residues.

In this sample, this clonotype turned up once. A clone one base away is much larger, so this may be a read error. V and J are TRBV20-1 and TRBJ2-7; D is uncertain. Germline CDR1 and CDR2: DFQATT and SNEGSKA (reference sequence). Trimming left V 6 bases short and J 6 bases short, with 15 bases between. The CDR3 has 12 amino acids. CDR3 in DNA: TGCAGTGCGACCCCCCCCGGTTTCGAGCAGTACTTC. Amino acids: CSATPPGFEQYF.

About this clonotype itself: A clone one base away is much larger, so this may be a read error. This rearrangement joins TRBV27 to TRBJ1-6; tentatively, D is TRBD1 (5 bases). CDR3 length: 12 amino acids. Trimming stripped 11 bases from V and 8 bases from J, with 13 bases between. CDR1 and CDR2 (germline): MNHEY, SMNVEV (reference sequence). This CDR3 reads CAGKRGDSPLHF. The CDR3 bases are TGTGCCGGCAAGAGGGGTGATTCACCCCTCCACTTT.

This clonotype was seen a handful of times. The chain carries TRBV20-1 and TRBJ1-3; weak D call: TRBD1 (6 bases). Germline CDR1 and CDR2: DFQATT and SNEGSKA (reference sequence). The CDR3 consists of 15 residues. CDR3 DNA: TGCAGCGTTGATGAGGGGGAGAGCTCTGGAAACACCATATATTTT. Its translation is CSVDEGESSGNTIYF.

The chain joins TRBV15 to TRBJ2-6; tentatively, D is TRBD1 or TRBD2 (6 bases each). Germline CDR1 reads LNHNV; CDR2 reads YYDKDF (reference sequence). The CDR3 has 15 amino acids. The V and J ends lost 1 base and 4 bases respectively, with 8 bases between them. The CDR3 protein is CATSRGGAGANVLTF. Written as DNA, the CDR3 is TGTGCCACCAGCAGAGGGGGGGCGGGGGCCAACGTCCTGACTTTC.

The chain is built from TRBV9 and TRBJ2-3; D is perhaps TRBD1 (6 bases). The CDR3 has 14 amino acids. The germline V gene encodes CDR1 SGDLS and CDR2 YYNGEE. V was pared by 4 bases and J by 2 bases, with 11 bases between. DNA for the CDR3: TGTGCCAGCAGCCGGGACACCTACACAGATACGCAGTATTTT. It yields the protein CASSRDTYTDTQYF.

The chain joins TRBV10-1 to TRBJ2-7, with 11 bases matching TRBD1. Unmatched junction bases numbered 5, after V lost 0 bases and J lost 7 bases. Germline V gives CDR1 WNHNN, CDR2 SYGVQD (reference sequence). The length of the CDR3 is 15 residues. The CDR3 here is CASSESGQGAYEQYF. CDR3 sequence (DNA): TGCGCCAGCAGTGAGTCCGGACAGGGGGCGTATGAGCAGTACTTC.

There are a few counts of this clonotype. The chain employs TRBV19 and TRBJ2-1, with 9 bases fitting TRBD2. After removal of 3 bases from V and 8 bases from J, the junction contained 11 bases not matched to a gene. The germline gives CDR1 LNHDA, CDR2 SQIVND (reference sequence). The CDR3 contains 16 residues. CDR3 DNA: TGTGCCAGTAGTATGCGGCCTAGCGGGATGTGGGATGAGCAGTTCTTC. Amino acids: CASSMRPSGMWDEQFF.

This clonotype was observed many times. The chain recombines TRBV28 with TRBJ2-7; D possibly corresponds to TRBD1 (5 bases). The germline CDR1 and CDR2 sequences are MDHEN and SYDVKM. V lost 2 bases and J lost 2, with 19 bases in between. CDR3 length: 17 residues. The CDR3 sequence is CASSLGVGFQGTYEQYF. CDR3 nucleotides: TGTGCCAGCAGTTTAGGGGTCGGGTTCCAGGGAACCTACGAGCAGTACTTC.

The sample holds a few counts of this clonotype. The V and J genes are TRBV6-5 and TRBJ1-6; D not certain. Germline V gene sequence: CDR1 MNHEY, CDR2 SVGAGI. The CDR3 extends over 17 amino acids. V lost 2 bases, J lost 0 bases, and 11 bases lay in between. CDR3 nucleotide sequence: TGTGCCAGCAGTTACGGGGTCGAGAGCTCCTATAATTCACCCCTCCACTTT. Encoded protein: CASSYGVESSYNSPLHF.

In its sample, this clonotype was seen many times. The V gene is TRBV2, the J gene TRBJ2-7; D assignment may be TRBD1 or TRBD2 (5 bases each). Germline CDR1 SNHLY, CDR2 FYNNEI. The CDR3 has 12 residues. V lost 9 bases to trimming and J lost 3 bases, with 12 bases between them. The chain's CDR3 is CAREGLNYEQYF. CDR3 in DNA: TGTGCCAGAGAGGGGCTGAACTACGAGCAGTACTTC.